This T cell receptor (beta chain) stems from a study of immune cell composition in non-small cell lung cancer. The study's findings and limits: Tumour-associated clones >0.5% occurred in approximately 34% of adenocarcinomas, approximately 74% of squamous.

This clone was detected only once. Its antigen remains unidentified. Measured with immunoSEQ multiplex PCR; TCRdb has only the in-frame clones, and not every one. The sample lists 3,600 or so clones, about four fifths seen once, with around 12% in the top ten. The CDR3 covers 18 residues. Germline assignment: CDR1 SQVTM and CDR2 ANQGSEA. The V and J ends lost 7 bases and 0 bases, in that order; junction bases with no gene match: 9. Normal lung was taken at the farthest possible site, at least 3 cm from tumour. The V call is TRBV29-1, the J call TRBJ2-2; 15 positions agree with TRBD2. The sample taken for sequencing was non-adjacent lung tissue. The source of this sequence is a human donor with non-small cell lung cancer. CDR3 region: CSAAGLAGGIANTGELFF. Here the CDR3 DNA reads TGCAGCGCTGCAGGACTAGCGGGAGGGATAGCGAACACCGGGGAGCTGTTTTTT.